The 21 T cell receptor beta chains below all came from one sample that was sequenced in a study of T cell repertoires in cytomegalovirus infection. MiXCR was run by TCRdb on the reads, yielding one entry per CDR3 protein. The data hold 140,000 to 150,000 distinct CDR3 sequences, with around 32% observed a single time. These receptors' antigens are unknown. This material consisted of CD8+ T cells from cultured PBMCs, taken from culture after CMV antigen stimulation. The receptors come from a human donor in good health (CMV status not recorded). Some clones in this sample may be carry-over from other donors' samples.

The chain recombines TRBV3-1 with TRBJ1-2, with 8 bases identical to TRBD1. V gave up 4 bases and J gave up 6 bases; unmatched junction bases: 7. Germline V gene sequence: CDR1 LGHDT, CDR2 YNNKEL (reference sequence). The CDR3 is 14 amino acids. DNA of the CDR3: TGTGCCAGCAGCCCCGGGACAGGCTTAGATGGCTACACCTTC. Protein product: CASSPGTGLDGYTF. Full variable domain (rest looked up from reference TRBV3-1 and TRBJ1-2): DTAVSQTPKYLVTQMGNDKSIKCEQNLGHDTMYWYKQDSKKFLKIMFSYNNKELIINETVPNRFSPKSPDKAHLNLHINSLELGDSAVYFCASSPGTGLDGYTFGSGTRLTVV.

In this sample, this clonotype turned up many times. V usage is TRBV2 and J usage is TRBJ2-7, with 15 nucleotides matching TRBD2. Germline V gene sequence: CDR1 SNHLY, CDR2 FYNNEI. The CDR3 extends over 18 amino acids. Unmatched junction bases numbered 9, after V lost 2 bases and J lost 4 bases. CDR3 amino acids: CASSEFRTSGGAGYEQYF. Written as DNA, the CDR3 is TGTGCCAGCAGTGAATTCAGGACTAGCGGGGGGGCCGGGTACGAGCAGTACTTC.

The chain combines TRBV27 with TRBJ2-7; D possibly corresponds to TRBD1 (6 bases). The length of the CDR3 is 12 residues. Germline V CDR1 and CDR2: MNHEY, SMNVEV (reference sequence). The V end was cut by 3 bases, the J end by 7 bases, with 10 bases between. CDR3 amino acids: CASSFRGGEQYF. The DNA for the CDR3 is TGTGCCAGCAGTTTCAGGGGTGGGGAGCAGTACTTC.

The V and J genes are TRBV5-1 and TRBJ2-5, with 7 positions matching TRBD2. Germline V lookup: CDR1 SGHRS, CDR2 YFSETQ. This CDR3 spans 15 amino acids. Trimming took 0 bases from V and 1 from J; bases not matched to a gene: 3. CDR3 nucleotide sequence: TGCGCCAGCAGCTTGGGCGGGGGAGCCCAAGAGACCCAGTACTTC. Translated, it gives CASSLGGGAQETQYF.

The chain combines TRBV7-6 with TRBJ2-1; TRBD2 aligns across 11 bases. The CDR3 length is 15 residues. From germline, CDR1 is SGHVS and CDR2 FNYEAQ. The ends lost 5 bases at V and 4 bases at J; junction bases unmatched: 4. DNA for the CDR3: TGTGCCAGCAGCAGTAGCGGGGGGGCATACAATGAGCAGTTCTTC. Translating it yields CASSSSGGAYNEQFF.

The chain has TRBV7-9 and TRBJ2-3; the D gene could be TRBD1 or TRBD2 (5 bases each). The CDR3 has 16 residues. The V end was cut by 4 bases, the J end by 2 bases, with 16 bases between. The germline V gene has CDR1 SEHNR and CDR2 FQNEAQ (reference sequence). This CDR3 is CASSSSDWDHTDTQYF. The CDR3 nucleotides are TGTGCCAGCAGCTCGTCTGACTGGGACCACACAGATACGCAGTATTTT. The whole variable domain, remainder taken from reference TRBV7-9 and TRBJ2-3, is DTGVSQNPRHKITKRGQNVTFRCDPISEHNRLYWYRQTLGQGPEFLTYFQNEAQLEKSRLLSDRFSAERPKGSFSTLEIQRTEQGDSAMYLCASSSSDWDHTDTQYFGPGTRLTVL.

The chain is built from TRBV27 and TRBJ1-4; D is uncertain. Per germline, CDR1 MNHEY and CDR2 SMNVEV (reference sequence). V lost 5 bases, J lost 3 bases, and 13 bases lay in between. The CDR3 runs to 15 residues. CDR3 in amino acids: CASSGIGSANEKLFF. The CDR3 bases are TGTGCCAGCAGTGGCATAGGGTCCGCTAATGAAAAACTGTTTTTT.

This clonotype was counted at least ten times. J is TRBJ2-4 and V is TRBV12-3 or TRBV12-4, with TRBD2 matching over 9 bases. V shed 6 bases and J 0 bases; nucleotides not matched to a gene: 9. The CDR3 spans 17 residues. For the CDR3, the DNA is TGTGCCAGCAGACCGGGTCTAGCGGGGATAGCCAAAAACATTCAGTACTTC. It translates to CASRPGLAGIAKNIQYF.

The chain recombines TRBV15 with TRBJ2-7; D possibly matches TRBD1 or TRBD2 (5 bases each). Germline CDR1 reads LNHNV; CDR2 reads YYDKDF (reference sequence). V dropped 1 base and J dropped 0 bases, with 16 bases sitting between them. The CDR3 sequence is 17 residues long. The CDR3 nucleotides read TGTGCCACCAGCAGAGTCATGGGGACGGGGAGCTCCTACGAGCAGTACTTC. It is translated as CATSRVMGTGSSYEQYF.

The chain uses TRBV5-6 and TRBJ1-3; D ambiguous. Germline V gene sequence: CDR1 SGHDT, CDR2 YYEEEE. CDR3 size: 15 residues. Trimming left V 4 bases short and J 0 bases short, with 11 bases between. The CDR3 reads CASSVGTSSGNTIYF. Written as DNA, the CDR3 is TGTGCCAGCAGCGTCGGAACGAGCTCTGGAAACACCATATATTTT.

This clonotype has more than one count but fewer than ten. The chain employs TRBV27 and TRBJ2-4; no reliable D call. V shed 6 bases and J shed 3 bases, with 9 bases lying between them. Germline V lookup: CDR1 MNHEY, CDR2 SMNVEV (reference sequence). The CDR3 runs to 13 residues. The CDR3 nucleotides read TGTGCCAGCAGCCCGACGGGCAAAAACATTCAGTACTTC. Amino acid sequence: CASSPTGKNIQYF.

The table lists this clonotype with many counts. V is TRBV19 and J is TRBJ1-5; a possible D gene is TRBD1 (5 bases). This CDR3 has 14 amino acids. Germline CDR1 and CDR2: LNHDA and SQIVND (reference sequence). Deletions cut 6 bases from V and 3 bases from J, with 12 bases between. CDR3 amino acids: CASSGDGYNQPQHF. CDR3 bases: TGTGCCAGTAGCGGGGACGGGTACAATCAGCCCCAGCATTTT.

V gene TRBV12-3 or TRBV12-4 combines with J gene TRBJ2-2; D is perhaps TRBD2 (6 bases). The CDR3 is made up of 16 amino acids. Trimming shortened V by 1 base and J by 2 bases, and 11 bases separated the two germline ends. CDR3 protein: CASSLGERANTGELFF. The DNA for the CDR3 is TGTGCCAGCAGTTTAGGGGAGCGGGCTAACACCGGGGAGCTGTTTTTT.

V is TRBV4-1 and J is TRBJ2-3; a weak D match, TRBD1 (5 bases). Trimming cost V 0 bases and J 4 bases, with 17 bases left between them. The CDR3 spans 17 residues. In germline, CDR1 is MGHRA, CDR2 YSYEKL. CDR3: CASSQEGVAQVADTQYF. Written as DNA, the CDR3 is TGCGCCAGCAGCCAAGAAGGGGTTGCTCAGGTCGCAGATACGCAGTATTTT.

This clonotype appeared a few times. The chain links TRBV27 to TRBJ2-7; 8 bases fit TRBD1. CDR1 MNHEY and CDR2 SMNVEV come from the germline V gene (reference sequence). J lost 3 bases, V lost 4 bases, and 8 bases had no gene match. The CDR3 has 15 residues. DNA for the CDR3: TGTGCCAGCAGTTACCTCGGACAGGGTGGCTACGAGCAGTACTTC. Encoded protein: CASSYLGQGGYEQYF.

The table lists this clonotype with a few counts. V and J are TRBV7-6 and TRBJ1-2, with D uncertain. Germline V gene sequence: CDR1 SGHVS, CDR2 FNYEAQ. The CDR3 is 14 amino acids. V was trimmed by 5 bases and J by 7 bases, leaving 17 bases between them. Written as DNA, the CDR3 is TGTGCCAGCAGCCCTTTTGACTTATCCACTGGCTACACCTTC. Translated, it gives CASSPFDLSTGYTF. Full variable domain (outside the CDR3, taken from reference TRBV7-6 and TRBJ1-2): GAGVSQSPRYKVTKRGQDVALRCDPISGHVSLYWYRQALGQGPEFLTYFNYEAQQDKSGLPNDRFSAERPEGSISTLTIQRTEQRDSAMYRCASSPFDLSTGYTFGSGTRLTVV.

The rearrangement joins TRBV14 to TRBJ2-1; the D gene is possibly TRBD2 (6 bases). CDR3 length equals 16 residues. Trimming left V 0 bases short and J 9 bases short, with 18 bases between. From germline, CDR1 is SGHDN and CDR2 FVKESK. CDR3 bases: TGTGCCAGCAGCCAAGATTTCGGGGGATATTTGTTTGAGCAGTTCTTC. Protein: CASSQDFGGYLFEQFF.

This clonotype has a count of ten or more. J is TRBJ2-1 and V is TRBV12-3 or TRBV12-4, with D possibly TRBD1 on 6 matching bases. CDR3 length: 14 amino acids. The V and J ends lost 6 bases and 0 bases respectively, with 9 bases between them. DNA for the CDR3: TGTGCCAGCAGCACAGGGAGCTCCTACAATGAGCAGTTCTTC. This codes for CASSTGSSYNEQFF.

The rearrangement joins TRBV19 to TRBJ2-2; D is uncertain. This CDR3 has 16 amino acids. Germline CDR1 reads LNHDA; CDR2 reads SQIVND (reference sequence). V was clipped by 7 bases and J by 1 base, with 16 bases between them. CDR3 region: CASTPTEDQNTGELFF. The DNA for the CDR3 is TGTGCCAGTACCCCGACCGAAGATCAGAACACCGGGGAGCTGTTTTTT.

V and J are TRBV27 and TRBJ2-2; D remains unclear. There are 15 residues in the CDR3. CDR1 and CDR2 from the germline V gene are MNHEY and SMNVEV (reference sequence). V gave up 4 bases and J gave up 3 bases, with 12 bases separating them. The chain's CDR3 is CASSSWTSYTGELFF. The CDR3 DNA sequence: TGTGCCAGCAGTTCATGGACGAGCTACACCGGGGAGCTGTTTTTT.

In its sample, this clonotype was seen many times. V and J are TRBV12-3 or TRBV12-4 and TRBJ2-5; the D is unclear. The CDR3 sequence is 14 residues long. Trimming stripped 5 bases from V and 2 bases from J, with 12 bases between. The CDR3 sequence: CASSKTFGQETQYF. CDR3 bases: TGTGCCAGCAGTAAAACATTTGGGCAAGAGACCCAGTACTTC.